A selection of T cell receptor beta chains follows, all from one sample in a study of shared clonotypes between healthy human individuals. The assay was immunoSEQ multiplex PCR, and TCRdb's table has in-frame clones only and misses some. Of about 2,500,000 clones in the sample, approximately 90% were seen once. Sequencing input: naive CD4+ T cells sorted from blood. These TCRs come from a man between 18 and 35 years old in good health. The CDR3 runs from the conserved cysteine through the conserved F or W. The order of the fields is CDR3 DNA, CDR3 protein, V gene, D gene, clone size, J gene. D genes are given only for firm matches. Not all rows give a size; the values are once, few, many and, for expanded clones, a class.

DNA: TGTGCCTGGAGTGTGCAGGGCCTCTCTGGAAACACCATATATTTT
CDR3: CAWSVQGLSGNTIYF
V: TRBV30
D: .
size: once
J: TRBJ1-3

DNA: TGTGCCAGCAGTCCGGGACAGGGAAGGACAGATACGCAGTATTTT
CDR3: CASSPGQGRTDTQYF
V: TRBV27
D: TRBD1
size: .
J: TRBJ2-3

DNA: TGTGCCTGGAGTGTAGCTGGGGCCAATCAGCCCCAGCATTTT
CDR3: CAWSVAGANQPQHF
V: TRBV30
D: .
size: .
J: TRBJ1-5

DNA: TGTGCCAGCAGCTTTAATAGACAGGGGAACACTGAAGCTTTCTTT
CDR3: CASSFNRQGNTEAFF
V: TRBV11-2
D: TRBD1
size: once
J: TRBJ1-1

DNA: TGTGCCAGCAGCTTCGTGGGAAACACCATATATTTT
CDR3: CASSFVGNTIYF
V: TRBV7-2
D: .
size: .
J: TRBJ1-3

DNA: TGTGCCAGCAGCTTAGCGGCAGTCTCCTACGAGCAGTACTTC
CDR3: CASSLAAVSYEQYF
V: TRBV7-9
D: .
size: .
J: TRBJ2-7

DNA: TGTGCCAGCAGCCAAGAGGGGAATTTGTTCACTGAAGCTTTCTTT
CDR3: CASSQEGNLFTEAFF
V: TRBV4-2
D: .
size: .
J: TRBJ1-1

DNA: TGTGCCATCAGTGAAGGAGGGGCGAACACTGAAGCTTTCTTT
CDR3: CAISEGGANTEAFF
V: TRBV10-3
D: .
size: .
J: TRBJ1-1

DNA: TGCGCCAGCAGCGAACTAGCGGGGGGGCTAGATACGCAGTATTTT
CDR3: CASSELAGGLDTQYF
V: TRBV5-1
D: TRBD2
size: .
J: TRBJ2-3

DNA: TGTGCCAGCAGCCGGGACTTTCAAGAGACCCAGTACTTC
CDR3: CASSRDFQETQYF
V: TRBV5-8
D: .
size: .
J: TRBJ2-5

DNA: TGTGCCAGCAGTGAACGGGGGTACCAAGAGACCCAGTACTTC
CDR3: CASSERGYQETQYF
V: TRBV27
D: .
size: once
J: TRBJ2-5

DNA: TGTGCCAGCTCACAGCCAAACCAAAGGGTATCGGGTACTGAAGCTTTCTTT
CDR3: CASSQPNQRVSGTEAFF
V: TRBV18
D: .
size: .
J: TRBJ1-1

DNA: TGTGCCAGCAGACAAACAGGGCCTGGTTTTGCCACTGAAGCTTTCTTT
CDR3: CASRQTGPGFATEAFF
V: TRBV5-6
D: .
size: .
J: TRBJ1-1

DNA: TGTGCCAGCAGCGTAGGTCTCGGCGGTCAGGAGCAGTTCTTC
CDR3: CASSVGLGGQEQFF
V: TRBV2
D: .
size: .
J: TRBJ2-1

DNA: TGTGCCAGTTCCCTCTGGGACTCAGACCAGCCCCAGCATTTT
CDR3: CASSLWDSDQPQHF
V: TRBV7-9
D: .
size: few
J: TRBJ1-5

DNA: TGCGCCAGCAGCCCGATACCGGGACTAGCGGCAGATACGCAGTATTTT
CDR3: CASSPIPGLAADTQYF
V: TRBV10-1
D: TRBD2
size: .
J: TRBJ2-3

DNA: TGTGCCAGCAGTTTCGGAAGTCTCAGTTATAATTCACCCCTCCACTTT
CDR3: CASSFGSLSYNSPLHF
V: TRBV28
D: .
size: .
J: TRBJ1-6

DNA: TGCGCCAGCAGCCAAGATCTAGGGACTCACTCCTACAATGAGCAGTTCTTC
CDR3: CASSQDLGTHSYNEQFF
V: TRBV4-3
D: .
size: .
J: TRBJ2-1

DNA: TGTGCCAGCAGTGAGGTACGGAAGGGTGGTGGGATGAGCTACACCTTC
CDR3: CASSEVRKGGGMSYTF
V: TRBV6-1
D: .
size: .
J: TRBJ1-2

DNA: TGTGCCAGCAAGGTCGTTGACAGGGAAAACTATGGCTACACCTTC
CDR3: CASKVVDRENYGYTF
V: TRBV6-5
D: TRBD1
size: .
J: TRBJ1-2

DNA: TGTGCCAGCTCACCATGGACTGGACAGGGGGGGACCAAAAACATTCAGTACTTC
CDR3: CASSPWTGQGGTKNIQYF
V: TRBV18
D: TRBD1
size: .
J: TRBJ2-4

DNA: TGTGCCAGCAGCTTATCTCGGGGAGGCAATCAGCCCCAGCATTTT
CDR3: CASSLSRGGNQPQHF
V: TRBV7-2
D: .
size: .
J: TRBJ1-5

DNA: TGTGCCATCAGAGCCGGGACAGGGCTAATGAACACTGAAGCTTTCTTT
CDR3: CAIRAGTGLMNTEAFF
V: TRBV10-3
D: TRBD1
size: .
J: TRBJ1-1

DNA: TGTGCCAGCAGCTTAGGTATGGCAGGGGGCTCGAGCAATCAGCCCCAGCATTTT
CDR3: CASSLGMAGGSSNQPQHF
V: TRBV11-2
D: TRBD1
size: .
J: TRBJ1-5

DNA: TGTGCCAGCAGTGCGGGACCCATGTCAACTAATGAAAAACTGTTTTTT
CDR3: CASSAGPMSTNEKLFF
V: TRBV6-1
D: .
size: .
J: TRBJ1-4

DNA: TGTGCCAGCAGCTTCTCGTTGTCCCACCAAGAGACCCAGTACTTC
CDR3: CASSFSLSHQETQYF
V: TRBV9
D: .
size: .
J: TRBJ2-5

DNA: TGTGCCAGCTCGCTCGACAGGGGTGGCGAGCAGTACTTC
CDR3: CASSLDRGGEQYF
V: TRBV18
D: TRBD1
size: .
J: TRBJ2-7

DNA: TGTGCCAGCAGCCAAGATTTGTCCGTTTCTGGGGTTAGTTACGAGCAGTACTTC
CDR3: CASSQDLSVSGVSYEQYF
V: TRBV4-2
D: .
size: .
J: TRBJ2-7

DNA: TGTGCCAGCAGTTACTCGTCCGAGCAGTACTTC
CDR3: CASSYSSEQYF
V: TRBV6-8
D: .
size: .
J: TRBJ2-7

DNA: TGTGCCACCAGCAGAGATCGTAGGGAAGGCGAAGGCTACACCTTC
CDR3: CATSRDRREGEGYTF
V: TRBV15
D: .
size: .
J: TRBJ1-2

DNA: TGTGCCAGCATTAATAGCGGGGGGAGAGAGACCCAGTACTTC
CDR3: CASINSGGRETQYF
V: TRBV28
D: TRBD2
size: .
J: TRBJ2-5

DNA: TGTGCCAGCACGGGAAGGGGGGGCGAACTGTTTTTT
CDR3: CASTGRGGELFF
V: TRBV28
D: .
size: .
J: TRBJ1-4

DNA: TGCAGTGCTAGACCCCTGAACGAGCAGTACTTC
CDR3: CSARPLNEQYF
V: TRBV20-1
D: .
size: .
J: TRBJ2-7

DNA: TGTGCCAGCAGTTTGGGGGACAACGGGGAGCTGTTTTTT
CDR3: CASSLGDNGELFF
V: TRBV6-1
D: .
size: .
J: TRBJ2-2

DNA: TGTGCCAGCATCTCCAGGGAGACCCAGTACTTC
CDR3: CASISRETQYF
V: TRBV7-8
D: .
size: .
J: TRBJ2-5

DNA: TGCGCCAGCAGCTCGGGACAGGGGGCTGAGACCCAGTACTTC
CDR3: CASSSGQGAETQYF
V: TRBV5-1
D: TRBD1
size: .
J: TRBJ2-5

DNA: TGTGCCATCAGTGAGGTACTTGCGGGACTTAATAATGAGCAGTTCTTC
CDR3: CAISEVLAGLNNEQFF
V: TRBV10-3
D: .
size: .
J: TRBJ2-1

DNA: TGTGCCAGCAGTCGAGACGGGAATCAGCCCCAGCATTTT
CDR3: CASSRDGNQPQHF
V: TRBV6-5
D: .
size: .
J: TRBJ1-5

DNA: TGCAGCGTTGAAGAGCTCAGGGGGATGGAGCAGTACTTC
CDR3: CSVEELRGMEQYF
V: TRBV29-1
D: TRBD1
size: once
J: TRBJ2-7

DNA: TGTGCCAGCAGTTACAAAGGGACCCAGTACTTC
CDR3: CASSYKGTQYF
V: TRBV6-5
D: .
size: .
J: TRBJ2-5

DNA: TGTGCCAGTAGTCTCGGGACAGGGGGCGAGCAGTACTTC
CDR3: CASSLGTGGEQYF
V: TRBV19
D: TRBD1
size: .
J: TRBJ2-7

DNA: TGTGCCTGGAGTCGCGGAGGTAGCTCCTACGAGCAGTACTTC
CDR3: CAWSRGGSSYEQYF
V: TRBV30
D: .
size: once
J: TRBJ2-7

DNA: TGTGCCAGCAGGGGCCAAGGACAGGGATCGAGAGGCTACACCTTC
CDR3: CASRGQGQGSRGYTF
V: TRBV2
D: TRBD1
size: few
J: TRBJ1-2

DNA: TGTGCCAGCAGTTCAAAATATAACACGCCCTACGAGCAGTACTTC
CDR3: CASSSKYNTPYEQYF
V: TRBV28
D: .
size: .
J: TRBJ2-7

DNA: TGTGCCAGTGGTCAGGGGACCTACGAGCAGTACTTC
CDR3: CASGQGTYEQYF
V: TRBV19
D: .
size: .
J: TRBJ2-7

DNA: TGTGCCAGCAAACCCGGGACAGGGGGCGAAGGCTACACCTTC
CDR3: CASKPGTGGEGYTF
V: TRBV6-5
D: TRBD1
size: .
J: TRBJ1-2

DNA: TGCGCCAGCAGTCTAATACCGGGACAGGGGGCTCCCCAGCATTTT
CDR3: CASSLIPGQGAPQHF
V: TRBV5-1
D: TRBD1
size: .
J: TRBJ1-5

DNA: TGCGCCAGCAGCTTGGCGCTAGCGGGGATAAATGAGCAGTTCTTC
CDR3: CASSLALAGINEQFF
V: TRBV5-1
D: TRBD2
size: once
J: TRBJ2-1

DNA: TGTGCCAGCAGTCGCTGGGACAGAGTCTACGAGCAGTACTTC
CDR3: CASSRWDRVYEQYF
V: TRBV2
D: TRBD1
size: .
J: TRBJ2-7

DNA: TGTGCCAGCAGCTTAGATTCGGCAGGGGCAAACACCATATATTTT
CDR3: CASSLDSAGANTIYF
V: TRBV11-2
D: .
size: .
J: TRBJ1-3

DNA: TGCGCCAGCAGTGAGTCAGGGCGGGAACATGGCGAGCAGTACTTC
CDR3: CASSESGREHGEQYF
V: TRBV10-1
D: .
size: .
J: TRBJ2-7

DNA: TGCAGCGTACACCGGGGCCTTGATACGCAGTATTTT
CDR3: CSVHRGLDTQYF
V: TRBV29-1
D: .
size: .
J: TRBJ2-3

DNA: TGTGCCAGCAGTGAATGGAGTAGCGGGAGGGCTGGTGAGCAGTTCTTC
CDR3: CASSEWSSGRAGEQFF
V: TRBV25-1
D: TRBD2
size: .
J: TRBJ2-1

DNA: TGTGCCAGCAGTGAAGCTGTTAGCGGGAGTTACTCCTACAATGAGCAGTTCTTC
CDR3: CASSEAVSGSYSYNEQFF
V: TRBV6-1
D: TRBD2
size: .
J: TRBJ2-1

DNA: TGTGCCAGCAGTCAGACAGGGATCCAAGAGACCCAGTACTTC
CDR3: CASSQTGIQETQYF
V: TRBV7-2
D: TRBD1
size: .
J: TRBJ2-5

DNA: TGTGCCAGCAGCGTAGCCCCCAGCCAGGGGACTGAAGCTTTCTTT
CDR3: CASSVAPSQGTEAFF
V: TRBV9
D: .
size: .
J: TRBJ1-1

DNA: TGTGCCAGCAGCTTAAACAGCTACGAGCAGTACTTC
CDR3: CASSLNSYEQYF
V: TRBV11-3
D: .
size: .
J: TRBJ2-7

DNA: TGCAGCGTGGGACAGGTTCTGAACACTGAAGCTTTCTTT
CDR3: CSVGQVLNTEAFF
V: TRBV29-1
D: TRBD1
size: few
J: TRBJ1-1

DNA: TGTGCCAGCAGTCCTCGGTACGATGGCTACACCTTC
CDR3: CASSPRYDGYTF
V: TRBV2
D: .
size: few
J: TRBJ1-2